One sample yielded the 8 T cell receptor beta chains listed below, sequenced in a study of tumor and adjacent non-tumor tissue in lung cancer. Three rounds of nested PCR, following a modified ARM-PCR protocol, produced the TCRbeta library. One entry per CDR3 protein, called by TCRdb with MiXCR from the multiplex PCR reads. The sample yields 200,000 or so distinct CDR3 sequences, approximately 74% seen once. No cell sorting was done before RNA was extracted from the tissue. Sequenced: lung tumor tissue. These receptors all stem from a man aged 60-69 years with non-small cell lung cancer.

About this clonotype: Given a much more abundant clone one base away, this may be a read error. The CDR3 DNA is TGTGCCATCAGTCCGGGACAGGGCCTTTACGAGCAGTACTTC. This sequence encodes CAISPGQGLYEQYF. The chain carries TRBV6-6 and TRBJ2-7; TRBD1 matches 9 bases. Per the germline V gene, CDR1 is MNHNY and CDR2 is SVGAGI (reference sequence). The CDR3 has 14 amino acids.

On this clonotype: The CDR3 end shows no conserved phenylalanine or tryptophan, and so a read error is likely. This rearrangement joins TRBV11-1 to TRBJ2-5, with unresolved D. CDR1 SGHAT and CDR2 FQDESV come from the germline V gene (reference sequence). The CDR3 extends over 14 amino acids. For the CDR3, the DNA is TGTGCCGGCAGCTTTACACCTGGTGGAGAGACACAGTACTAC. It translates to CAGSFTPGGETQYY.

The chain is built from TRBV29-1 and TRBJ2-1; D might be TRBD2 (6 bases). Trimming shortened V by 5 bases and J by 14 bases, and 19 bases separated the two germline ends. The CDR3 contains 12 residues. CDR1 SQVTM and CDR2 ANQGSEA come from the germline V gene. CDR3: CSVLPSAGEKFF. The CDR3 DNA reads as TGCAGCGTTCTTCCTAGCGCTGGAGAGAAGTTCTTC.

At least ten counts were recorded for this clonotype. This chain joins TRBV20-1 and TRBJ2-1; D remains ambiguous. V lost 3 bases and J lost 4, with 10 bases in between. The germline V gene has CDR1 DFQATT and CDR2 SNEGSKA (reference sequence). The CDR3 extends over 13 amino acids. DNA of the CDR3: TGCAGTGCTAGTCAGCCCTTATACAATGAGCAGTTCTTC. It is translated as CSASQPLYNEQFF.

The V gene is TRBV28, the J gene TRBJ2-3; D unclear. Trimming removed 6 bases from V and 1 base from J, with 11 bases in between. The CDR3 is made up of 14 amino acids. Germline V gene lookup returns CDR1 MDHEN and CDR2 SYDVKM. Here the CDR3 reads CASRIATGTDTQYF. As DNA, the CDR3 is TGTGCCAGCAGAATCGCGACTGGCACAGATACGCAGTATTTT.

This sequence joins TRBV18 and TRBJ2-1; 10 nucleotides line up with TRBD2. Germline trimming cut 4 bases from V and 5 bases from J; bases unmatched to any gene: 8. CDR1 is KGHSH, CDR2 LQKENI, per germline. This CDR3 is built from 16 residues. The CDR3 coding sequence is TGTGCCAGCTCACGGATGTCGAGCGGGGGGGACAATGAGCAGTTCTTC. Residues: CASSRMSSGGDNEQFF.

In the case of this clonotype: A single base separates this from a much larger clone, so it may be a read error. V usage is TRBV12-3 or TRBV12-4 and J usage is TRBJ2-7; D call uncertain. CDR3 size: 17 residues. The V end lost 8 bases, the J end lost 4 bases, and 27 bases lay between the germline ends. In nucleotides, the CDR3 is TGTGCCAGCGCCCCATCATTTCCGGGCAAGGGTAGTTACGAGCAGTACTTC. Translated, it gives CASAPSFPGKGSYEQYF.

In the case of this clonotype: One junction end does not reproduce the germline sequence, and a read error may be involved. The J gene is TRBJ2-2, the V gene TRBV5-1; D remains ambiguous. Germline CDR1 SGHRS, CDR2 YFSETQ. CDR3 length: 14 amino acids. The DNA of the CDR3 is TGCGTCAGCAACTCCTGGGCCAGTGGAGGGGAGCTGTTTTTT. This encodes CVSNSWASGGELFF.